A selection of T cell receptor beta chains follows, all from one sample in a study of blood T cell repertoires in COVID-19. Measured with immunoSEQ multiplex PCR; TCRdb has only the in-frame clones, and not every one. The sample holds approximately 140,000 clones, around 84% seen once. Sequenced: peripheral blood. The receptors stem from a human donor in a cohort sampled during active COVID-19. CDR3s leave out the opening cysteine and the closing phenylalanine or tryptophan. The order of the fields is V gene, clone size, J gene, CDR3 length, CDR3 protein. Not all rows give a size; the values are once, few, many and, for expanded clones, a class.

>TRBV5-6|-|TRBJ2-7|14
ASTGLAGGKNYEQY
>TRBV5-4|-|TRBJ2-1|13
ASSPGGVTYNEQF
>TRBV27|-|TRBJ1-2|12
ASSFAGTAYGYT
>TRBV18|-|TRBJ2-1|15
ASSPGTGVSSYNEQF
>TRBV11-3|once|TRBJ1-2|13
ASSSVERGRKGYT
>TRBV4-1|-|TRBJ2-4|15
ASSQPLAGATKNIQY
>TRBV9|-|TRBJ1-2|12
ASSVGVEGYGYT
>TRBV6-2/TRBV6-3|few|TRBJ2-7|12
ASSLAAAGYEQY
>TRBV7-6|-|TRBJ2-1|16
ASSLEGSYLVSYNEQF
>TRBV6-5|-|TRBJ1-5|13
ASPPGLYSNQPQH
>TRBV29-1|-|TRBJ1-1|11
SVRTGARTEAF
>TRBV27|-|TRBJ2-3|14
ASSPWRSGGPNTQY
>TRBV6-2/TRBV6-3|-|TRBJ1-2|12
ASSVPRQGASYT
>TRBV18|-|TRBJ2-7|12
ASSEASASYEQY
>TRBV19|-|TRBJ2-2|10
ATGWRTGELF
>TRBV4-2|-|TRBJ1-2|11
ASSQEENYGYT
>TRBV6-5|-|TRBJ1-1|13
ASLRGGSGNTEAF
>TRBV5-1|-|TRBJ1-1|13
ASSLDRWENTEAF
>TRBV4-3|-|TRBJ2-1|13
ASSQGTGTNNEQF
>TRBV2|-|TRBJ2-3|16
ASSEIGLAVLGADTQY
>TRBV7-2|-|TRBJ1-2|11
ASSAGGRYGYT
>TRBV30|-|TRBJ1-5|12
AWTLGGNNQPQH
>TRBV15|-|TRBJ1-6|12
ATSRTGRNSPLH
>TRBV19|once|TRBJ1-5|11
ASRGGYNQPQH
>TRBV7-2|-|TRBJ2-1|16
ASSLERTSGLSYNEQF
>TRBV21-1|-|TRBJ2-4|11
ASSKRIRGEGY
>TRBV7-2|-|TRBJ1-5|14
ASSAGTARFNQPQH
>TRBV7-2|-|TRBJ1-2|11
ASSSPPVYGYT